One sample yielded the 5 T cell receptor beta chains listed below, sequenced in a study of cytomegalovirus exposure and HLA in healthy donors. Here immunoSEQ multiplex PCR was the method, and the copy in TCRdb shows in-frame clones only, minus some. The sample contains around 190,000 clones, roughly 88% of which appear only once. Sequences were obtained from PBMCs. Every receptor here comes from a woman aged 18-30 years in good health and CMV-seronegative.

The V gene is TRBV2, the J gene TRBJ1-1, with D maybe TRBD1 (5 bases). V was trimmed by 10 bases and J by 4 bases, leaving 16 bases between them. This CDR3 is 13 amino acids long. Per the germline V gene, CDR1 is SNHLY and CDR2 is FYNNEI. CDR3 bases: TGTGCCACCGGGAGGGTAAGGGGCACTGAAGCTTTCTTT. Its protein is CATGRVRGTEAFF.

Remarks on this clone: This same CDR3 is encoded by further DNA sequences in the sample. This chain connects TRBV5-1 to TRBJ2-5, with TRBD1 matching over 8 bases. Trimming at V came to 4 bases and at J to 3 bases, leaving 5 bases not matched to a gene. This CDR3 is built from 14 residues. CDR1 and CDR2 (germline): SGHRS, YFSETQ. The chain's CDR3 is CASSRGQGEETQYF. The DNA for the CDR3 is TGCGCCAGCAGCCGAGGACAGGGAGAAGAGACCCAGTACTTC.

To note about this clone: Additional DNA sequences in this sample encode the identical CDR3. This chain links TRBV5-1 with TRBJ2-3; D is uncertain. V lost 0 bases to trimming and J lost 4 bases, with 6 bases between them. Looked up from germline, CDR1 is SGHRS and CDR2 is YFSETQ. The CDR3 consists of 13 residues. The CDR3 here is CASSLDRADTQYF. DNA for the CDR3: TGCGCCAGCAGCTTGGACCGCGCAGATACGCAGTATTTT.

CDR3 sequence reads: CASSSGVGGPPRGEQYF. The CDR3, as DNA: TGTGCCAGCAGCTCGGGGGTCGGAGGGCCCCCCAGGGGGGAGCAGTACTTC. This chain joins TRBV27 and TRBJ2-7; weak D call: TRBD1 (7 bases). The CDR3 has 17 residues. Germline V gene lookup returns CDR1 MNHEY and CDR2 SMNVEV (reference sequence). The germline V and J ends were trimmed by 6 bases and 7 bases, with 28 bases remaining between them.

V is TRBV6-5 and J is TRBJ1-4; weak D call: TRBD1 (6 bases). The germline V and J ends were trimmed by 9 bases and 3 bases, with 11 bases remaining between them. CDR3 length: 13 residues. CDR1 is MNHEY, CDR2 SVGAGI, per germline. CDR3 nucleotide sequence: TGTGCCAGTTACAGGGACCCTAATGAAAAACTGTTTTTT. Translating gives CASYRDPNEKLFF.